This TCR beta chain was obtained from a study of graft-versus-host responses after intestinal transplantation. The wider study: Every one of the recipients received anti-thymocyte globulin induction and afterwards took tacrolimus and steroids for around 3 years.

This clone was observed once. Its antigen is not known. Broader study findings: Early post-transplant HvG declines were associated with peak circulating GvH clone levels. Recipient marrow held GvH clones, some first seen in ileum or blood.

CDR3 length: 15 amino acids. V was clipped by 4 bases and J by 6 bases, with 16 bases between them. Germline V CDR1 and CDR2: SGHVS, FNYEAQ. Lymphocytes from graft epithelium and lamina propria were isolated. Measured with immunoSEQ multiplex PCR; TCRdb has only the in-frame clones, and not every one. The table includes approximately 11,000 clones, roughly 80% detected once. Sequenced here: ileum tissue, sampled 23 days after intestinal transplant. This chain joins TRBV7-6 and TRBJ1-5; tentatively, D is TRBD1 (5 bases). The TCR originated in a human patient who received an intestinal transplant, so some T cells may come from the graft donor. The CDR3 DNA is TGTGCCAGCAGCTCCGGGGAGGGACCCGGTCAGCCCCAGCATTTT. Translated, it gives CASSSGEGPGQPQHF.